Each of the 30 T cell receptor beta chains below was sequenced from the same sample in a study of shared T cell receptors in the human thymus. Libraries were prepared by immunoSEQ multiplex PCR; TCRdb keeps only in-frame clonotypes and omits some of them. This repertoire shows 650,000 to 950,000 clones, 80% to 90% found once; its top ten account for under 0.012%. This same sample was also taken into another study, of human thymus T cells.

The sample taken for sequencing was thymocytes. These receptors came from a girl under two years old with a congenital heart defect.

The gene calls are TRBV6-4 and TRBJ2-1; no clear D gene. Looked up from germline, CDR1 is MRHNA and CDR2 is SNTAGT. The CDR3 totals 15 residues. V was clipped by 3 bases and J by 0 bases, with 9 bases between them. This CDR3 is CASSERSSSYNEQFF. As DNA, the CDR3 is TGTGCCAGCAGTGAGCGGTCCAGCTCCTACAATGAGCAGTTCTTC.

The chain recombines TRBV19 with TRBJ1-3; weak D call: TRBD1 (5 bases). The CDR3 runs to 14 residues. Trimming left V 5 bases short and J 0 bases short, with 8 bases between. The germline V gene encodes CDR1 LNHDA and CDR2 SQIVND (reference sequence). CDR3 amino acids: CASSRTSSGNTIYF. CDR3 nucleotide sequence: TGTGCCAGTAGTCGGACAAGCTCTGGAAACACCATATATTTT.

This chain joins TRBV15 and TRBJ1-2, with D possibly TRBD1 on 6 matching bases. In germline, CDR1 is LNHNV, CDR2 YYDKDF (reference sequence). This CDR3 region has 16 residues. V was shortened by 1 base and J by 0 bases, with 12 bases between the two germline ends. The CDR3, as DNA: TGTGCCACCAGCAGAGCCCTCAGGGGACCTAACTATGGCTACACCTTC. Translated: CATSRALRGPNYGYTF.

This rearrangement joins TRBV7-9 to TRBJ2-3; a weak D match, TRBD2 (6 bases). The CDR3 sequence is 17 residues long. Trimming took off 5 bases at V and 0 bases at J, with 18 bases between the two ends. Germline V lookup: CDR1 SEHNR, CDR2 FQNEAQ (reference sequence). CDR3 bases: TGTGCCAGCAGCGTCAGGGTGGAGGGGACTAGCACAGATACGCAGTATTTT. It is translated as CASSVRVEGTSTDTQYF.

The chain joins TRBV7-6 to TRBJ1-2; D is ambiguous. Trimming took off 4 bases at V and 6 bases at J, with 18 bases between the two ends. In germline, CDR1 is SGHVS, CDR2 FNYEAQ. The length of the CDR3 is 15 residues. This CDR3 is CASSSTLRVLDGYTF. CDR3 nucleotides: TGTGCCAGCAGCTCCACATTGCGGGTACTCGATGGCTACACCTTC. Together with reference TRBV7-6 and TRBJ1-2, the CDR3 gives the full variable domain: GAGVSQSPRYKVTKRGQDVALRCDPISGHVSLYWYRQALGQGPEFLTYFNYEAQQDKSGLPNDRFSAERPEGSISTLTIQRTEQRDSAMYRCASSSTLRVLDGYTFGSGTRLTVV.

The chain joins TRBV5-6 to TRBJ1-3; D gene ambiguous. V shed 4 bases and J shed 3 bases, with 17 bases lying between them. This CDR3 spans 16 amino acids. The germline V gene has CDR1 SGHDT and CDR2 YYEEEE. In DNA, the CDR3 is TGTGCCAGCAGCATAACTGGTGCCGGGTGTGGAAACACCATATATTTT. Its protein product is CASSITGAGCGNTIYF.

The V gene is TRBV7-9, the J gene TRBJ2-7; D possibly corresponds to TRBD2 (5 bases). Germline V CDR1 and CDR2: SEHNR, FQNEAQ (reference sequence). This CDR3 has 14 residues. The germline V and J ends were trimmed by 3 bases and 1 base, with 10 bases remaining between them. The DNA for the CDR3 is TGTGCCAGCAGCTTGGGCGGGCTATCCTACGAGCAGTACTTC. Amino acids: CASSLGGLSYEQYF.

The chain recombines TRBV11-2 with TRBJ2-7, with D maybe TRBD1 (6 bases). Germline V CDR1 and CDR2: SGHAT, FQNNGV. The CDR3 is 15 amino acids. The V end was cut by 5 bases, the J end by 5 bases, with 19 bases between. The CDR3 reads CASSPPNRDYHEQYF. The DNA of the CDR3 is TGTGCCAGCAGCCCACCCAACAGGGATTACCACGAGCAGTACTTC.

The chain joins TRBV23-1 to TRBJ2-5, with 10 bases fitting TRBD1. TRBV23-1 is sorted into the ORF group, with uncertain function. This CDR3 region has 17 residues. After removal of 4 bases from V and 4 bases from J, the junction contained 12 bases not matched to a gene. CDR3 sequence: CASSRRDRGAPGETQYF. The CDR3 DNA is TGCGCCAGCAGTCGCAGGGACAGGGGCGCCCCGGGAGAGACCCAGTACTTC.

The gene calls are TRBV27 and TRBJ1-2, with TRBD1 matching over 8 bases. The CDR3 length is 14 residues. Germline lookup yields CDR1 MNHEY and CDR2 SMNVEV (reference sequence). Trimming at V came to 6 bases and at J to 2 bases, leaving 5 bases not matched to a gene. CDR3 DNA: TGTGCCAGCAGGAGGACAGGGTGGAACTATGGCTACACCTTC. Translating gives CASRRTGWNYGYTF.

The J gene is TRBJ2-3, the V gene TRBV4-3; TRBD1 agrees at 8 bases. In germline, CDR1 is LGHNA, CDR2 YSLEER. V trimming: 3 bases; J trimming: 3 bases; junction bases outside the gene matches: 5. The CDR3 consists of 15 residues. CDR3 protein: CASSHGRGLTDTQYF. The DNA for the CDR3 is TGCGCCAGCAGCCACGGCAGGGGGCTGACAGATACGCAGTATTTT.

The chain combines TRBV6-5 with TRBJ2-3, with 9 nucleotides matching TRBD1. The CDR3 totals 14 residues. The trim removed 10 bases at V and 4 bases at J, leaving 9 bases unmatched. Germline V CDR1 and CDR2: MNHEY, SVGAGI. The CDR3 reads CAIRPGQGPDTQYF. The CDR3 nucleotides read TGTGCCATCCGTCCGGGACAGGGCCCAGATACGCAGTATTTT.

This chain uses TRBV15 with TRBJ2-5; 8 bases agree with TRBD2. Per the germline V gene, CDR1 is LNHNV and CDR2 is YYDKDF (reference sequence). V lost 1 base, J lost 1 base, and 8 bases stayed unmatched. CDR3 length: 17 residues. The CDR3 loop reads CATSRGVSGATQETQYF. CDR3 coding DNA: TGTGCCACCAGCAGAGGAGTTAGCGGGGCCACCCAAGAGACCCAGTACTTC.

The rearrangement uses TRBV2 and TRBJ1-5; D is possibly TRBD1 (5 bases). Per germline, CDR1 SNHLY and CDR2 FYNNEI. The CDR3 runs to 13 residues. V shed 2 bases and J shed 9 bases, with 11 bases lying between them. The CDR3 sequence is CASSESTVRPQHF. As DNA, the CDR3 is TGTGCCAGCAGTGAATCGACAGTTCGGCCCCAGCATTTT. The whole variable domain, filled in from reference TRBV2 and TRBJ1-5, reads EPEVTQTPSHQVTQMGQEVILRCVPISNHLYFYWYRQILGQKVEFLVSFYNNEISEKSEIFDDQFSVERPDGSNFTLKIRSTKLEDSAMYFCASSESTVRPQHFGDGTRLSIL.

J is TRBJ2-7 and V is TRBV7-6; D is perhaps TRBD1 or TRBD2 (5 bases each). The CDR3 is 14 amino acids. CDR1 SGHVS and CDR2 FNYEAQ come from the germline V gene. V was clipped by 5 bases and J by 0 bases, with 11 bases between them. The chain's CDR3 is CASSVGESSYEQYF. The DNA for the CDR3 is TGTGCCAGCAGCGTAGGGGAGAGCTCCTACGAGCAGTACTTC. Combining the CDR3 with reference TRBV7-6 and TRBJ2-7 gives the whole variable domain GAGVSQSPRYKVTKRGQDVALRCDPISGHVSLYWYRQALGQGPEFLTYFNYEAQQDKSGLPNDRFSAERPEGSISTLTIQRTEQRDSAMYRCASSVGESSYEQYFGPGTRLTVT.

The J gene is TRBJ2-3, the V gene TRBV11-2; 9 bases align to TRBD2. Trimming took 5 bases from V and 1 from J; bases not matched to a gene: 4. The CDR3 sequence is 15 residues long. From germline, CDR1 is SGHAT and CDR2 FQNNGV. This chain's CDR3 is CASSTRLAGTDTQYF. The CDR3 nucleotides read TGTGCCAGCAGCACGAGACTAGCGGGCACAGATACGCAGTATTTT.

This clone has only a few counts. This rearrangement joins TRBV2 to TRBJ2-7; 9 bases fit TRBD1. The germline CDR1 and CDR2 sequences are SNHLY and FYNNEI. This CDR3 comprises 15 residues. V lost 6 bases and J lost 0; bases outside the gene matches: 6. The CDR3 DNA sequence: TGTGCCAGCAGCGCTAGGACAGGGGCCTCCTACGAGCAGTACTTC. Translated, it gives CASSARTGASYEQYF.

The V and J genes are TRBV21-1 and TRBJ1-5; the D call TRBD1 from the table was never checked on the DNA. TRBV21-1 is described as a pseudogene. The CDR3 is made up of 15 amino acids. The CDR3 DNA is TGTGCCAGCAGCACCGGACAGGGGGCTTGGGAGCCCCAGCATTTT. This sequence encodes CASSTGQGAWEPQHF.

The V and J genes are TRBV2 and TRBJ2-4, with 8 nucleotides matching TRBD1. J lost 1 base, V lost 6 bases, and 14 bases had no gene match. From germline, CDR1 is SNHLY and CDR2 FYNNEI. This CDR3 spans 18 amino acids. The CDR3 sequence: CASSPGRGQGRAKNIQYF. The CDR3 coding sequence is TGTGCCAGCAGCCCTGGACGTGGACAGGGTCGGGCCAAAAACATTCAGTACTTC.

CDR3 residues: CASSAAGGGPDTQYF. The CDR3 DNA follows: TGTGCCAGCAGTGCCGCAGGGGGCGGCCCAGATACGCAGTATTTT. The genes are TRBV2 and TRBJ2-3; 8 bases are a match to TRBD1. The V and J ends lost 4 bases and 4 bases, in that order; junction bases with no gene match: 7. This CDR3 is 15 amino acids long. Per the germline V gene, CDR1 is SNHLY and CDR2 is FYNNEI.

This chain joins TRBV5-4 and TRBJ1-1; 7 bases are shared with TRBD1. Germline V gives CDR1 SGHNT, CDR2 YYREEE (reference sequence). The CDR3 runs to 17 residues. The ends lost 4 bases at V and 0 bases at J; junction bases unmatched: 12. CDR3 in amino acids: CASSPTPGQRMNTEAFF. The CDR3 region has the DNA TGTGCCAGCAGCCCGACCCCGGGACAGAGAATGAACACTGAAGCTTTCTTT. Using reference TRBV5-4 and TRBJ1-1 for the parts outside the CDR3, the full variable domain is ETGVTQSPTHLIKTRGQQVTLRCSSQSGHNTVSWYQQALGQGPQFIFQYYREEENGRGNFPPRFSGLQFPNYSSELNVNALELDDSALYLCASSPTPGQRMNTEAFFGQGTRLTVV.

The CDR3 nucleotides read TGTGCCAGCAGCCAAGGAGGGGGCCTGATGGGCTCCTACGAGCAGTACTTC. Translating it yields CASSQGGGLMGSYEQYF. This chain uses TRBV14 with TRBJ2-7; 7 positions agree with TRBD1. The trim removed 1 base at V and 0 bases at J, leaving 9 bases unmatched. The CDR3 consists of 17 residues. The germline V gene encodes CDR1 SGHDN and CDR2 FVKESK.

This clone has just one count. The genes are TRBV23-1 and TRBJ2-1; 8 bases are a match to TRBD2. TRBV23-1 is noted as an ORF with a role that remains uncertain. V lost 7 bases to trimming and J lost 0 bases; unmatched junction nucleotides: 8. This CDR3 is built from 16 residues. The CDR3 protein is CASTPRRGVSYNEQFF. The CDR3 DNA sequence: TGCGCCAGCACCCCTAGGCGGGGGGTCTCCTACAATGAGCAGTTCTTC.

The genes are TRBV6-5 and TRBJ1-2; TRBD1 matches 7 bases. Unmatched junction bases numbered 11, after V lost 5 bases and J lost 8 bases. Germline CDR1 reads MNHEY; CDR2 reads SVGAGI. This CDR3 region has 14 residues. This chain's CDR3 is CASSHRGAAGGYTF. CDR3 sequence (DNA): TGTGCCAGCAGTCACAGGGGAGCGGCGGGGGGCTACACCTTC.

This chain uses TRBV7-6 with TRBJ1-2; the match to TRBD1 covers 7 bases. The CDR3 runs 16 residues. Germline CDR1 is SGHVS and CDR2 is FNYEAQ. J lost 2 bases, V lost 1 base, and 7 bases had no gene match. CDR3 DNA sequence: TGTGCCAGCAGCTTAGGAGGGGGCTGGGGAAACTATGGCTACACCTTC. It codes for CASSLGGGWGNYGYTF.

The V and J genes are TRBV27 and TRBJ2-5; 10 bases align to TRBD1. CDR1 and CDR2 (germline): MNHEY, SMNVEV (reference sequence). There are 15 residues in the CDR3. V shed 4 bases, J shed 5 bases, and the junction held 7 bases outside the gene matches. The CDR3 bases are TGTGCCAGCAGTTGGGGACAGGGGATAGGTGAGACCCAGTACTTC. It encodes CASSWGQGIGETQYF.

This clone was observed a few times. The chain is built from TRBV28 and TRBJ1-4, with D unresolved. Trimming cost V 3 bases and J 4 bases, with 9 bases left between them. The CDR3 is 14 amino acids. CDR1 and CDR2 from the germline V gene are MDHEN and SYDVKM. The CDR3 DNA reads TGTGCCAGCAGTTTTCGGGGAGATAATGAAAAACTGTTTTTT. Its protein product is CASSFRGDNEKLFF.

This clone was recorded only once. V is TRBV28 and J is TRBJ1-5, with a tentative D call TRBD1 (5 bases). CDR1 MDHEN and CDR2 SYDVKM come from the germline V gene. Trimming pared 5 bases from V and 5 bases from J, leaving 19 bases between. This CDR3 is built from 16 residues. CDR3 DNA sequence: TGTGCCAGCAGTCAGCGCCAGCGACCGGGGGATCAGCCCCAGCATTTT. Amino acid sequence: CASSQRQRPGDQPQHF.

V is TRBV4-3 and J is TRBJ1-3; the D gene is possibly TRBD1 (5 bases). V lost 0 bases and J 11 bases, leaving 17 bases between the germline ends. The germline V gene has CDR1 LGHNA and CDR2 YSLEER. CDR3 length: 15 amino acids. The CDR3: CASSQELGRDWAIYF. CDR3 bases: TGCGCCAGCAGCCAAGAGTTGGGAAGGGACTGGGCCATATATTTT.

The V and J genes are TRBV27 and TRBJ2-7; 7 bases line up with TRBD1. V gave up 3 bases and J gave up 3 bases; unmatched junction bases: 11. CDR1 is MNHEY, CDR2 SMNVEV, per germline (reference sequence). CDR3 length: 16 residues. CDR3 DNA: TGTGCCAGCAGTTTTAAGGGAACAGGGGCTATCTACGAGCAGTACTTC. Its translation: CASSFKGTGAIYEQYF.